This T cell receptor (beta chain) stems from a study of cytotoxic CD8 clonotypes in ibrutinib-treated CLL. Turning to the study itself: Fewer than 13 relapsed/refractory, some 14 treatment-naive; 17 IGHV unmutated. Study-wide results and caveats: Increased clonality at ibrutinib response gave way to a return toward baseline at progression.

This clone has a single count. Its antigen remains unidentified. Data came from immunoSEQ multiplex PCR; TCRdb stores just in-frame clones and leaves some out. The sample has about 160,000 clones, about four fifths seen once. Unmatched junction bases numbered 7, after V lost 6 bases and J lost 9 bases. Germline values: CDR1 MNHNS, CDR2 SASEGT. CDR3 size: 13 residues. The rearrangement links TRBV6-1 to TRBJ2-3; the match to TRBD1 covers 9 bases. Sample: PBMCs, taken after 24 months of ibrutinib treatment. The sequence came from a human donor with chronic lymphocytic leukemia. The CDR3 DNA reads TGTGCCAGCAGACTACAGGGGGCAGGGACGCAGTATTTT. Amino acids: CASRLQGAGTQYF.